The 25 T cell receptor beta chains below come from one sample, sequenced in a study of blood T cell repertoires in COVID-19. The method was immunoSEQ multiplex PCR; TCRdb's version includes in-frame clones alone and lacks a portion of them. The sample holds 170,000 or so clones; about four fifths are singletons and the top ten take 12% to 15%. The sequencing sample was made of peripheral blood. The receptors shown here come from a man aged 18 to 30 with active or convalescent COVID-19.

The chain is built from TRBV3-1 (or the pseudogene TRBV3-2) and TRBJ2-7; 9 nucleotides line up with TRBD1. V gave up 3 bases and J gave up 7 bases; unmatched junction bases: 7. Per germline, CDR1 LGHDT and CDR2 YNNKEL (reference sequence). CDR3 length: 14 residues. The CDR3, as DNA: TGTGCCAGCAGCCAGCACAGGGGGACAGGGGAGCAGTACTTC. Encoded protein: CASSQHRGTGEQYF.

The chain uses TRBV7-9 and TRBJ1-1, with a possible D match to TRBD1 (5 bases). V lost 5 bases and J lost 4, with 11 bases in between. The germline V gene encodes CDR1 SEHNR and CDR2 FQNEAQ (reference sequence). This CDR3 is 13 amino acids long. CDR3 in amino acids: CASSPGGSTEAFF. CDR3 DNA sequence: TGTGCCAGCAGCCCTGGGGGGTCCACTGAAGCTTTCTTT.

The chain combines TRBV12-3 or TRBV12-4 with TRBJ1-1; perhaps TRBD1 as D (5 bases). The CDR3 runs 13 residues. V lost 3 bases to trimming and J lost 8 bases, with 13 bases between them. The CDR3 DNA sequence: TGTGCCAGCAGTTTGATCGACAGCTTCGAAGCTTTCTTT. The encoded protein is CASSLIDSFEAFF.

The chain uses TRBV6-1 and TRBJ1-3, with 9 bases fitting TRBD1. There are 15 residues in the CDR3. Germline trimming cut 2 bases from V and 8 bases from J; bases unmatched to any gene: 7. CDR1 and CDR2 from the germline V gene are MNHNS and SASEGT. The CDR3 DNA reads TGTGCCAGCAGTGAATTAGGACAGGGGTTATACACCATATATTTT. Translated, it gives CASSELGQGLYTIYF.

The chain recombines TRBV25-1 with TRBJ1-2; no definite D call. The length of the CDR3 is 13 residues. V was pared by 1 base and J by 4 bases, with 7 bases between. CDR1 and CDR2 from the germline V gene are MGHDK and SYGVNS. The CDR3, as DNA: TGTGCCAGCAGTGAATGGGCGGGCTATGGCTACACCTTC. Translation: CASSEWAGYGYTF.

The V gene is TRBV25-1, the J gene TRBJ2-7, with D perhaps matching TRBD2 (5 bases). Trimming cost V 3 bases and J 4 bases, with 19 bases left between them. The germline V gene has CDR1 MGHDK and CDR2 SYGVNS. The CDR3 runs to 16 residues. The CDR3 coding sequence is TGTGCCAGCAGTGAGTCTCCTACGAGGGCGAAGTACGAGCAGTACTTC. Translated, it gives CASSESPTRAKYEQYF.

The chain recombines TRBV14 with TRBJ1-2; 7 bases line up with TRBD1. V shed 2 bases and J 2 bases; nucleotides not matched to a gene: 8. Germline values: CDR1 SGHDN, CDR2 FVKESK. This CDR3 is built from 16 residues. The CDR3 DNA reads TGTGCCAGCAGCCAAAACAAGGACAGGAGAAACTATGGCTACACCTTC. This translates into CASSQNKDRRNYGYTF.

The chain carries TRBV11-3 and TRBJ2-3; D gene ambiguous. This CDR3 has 14 amino acids. CDR1 SGHNT and CDR2 YENEEA come from the germline V gene. V lost 4 bases and J 5 bases, leaving 13 bases between the germline ends. This chain's CDR3 is CASSSQATRDTQYF. In nucleotides, the CDR3 is TGTGCCAGCAGCTCCCAGGCAACCCGAGATACGCAGTATTTT.

The chain combines TRBV19 with TRBJ1-4, with D perhaps matching TRBD1 (6 bases). The CDR3 extends over 15 amino acids. Germline CDR1 reads LNHDA; CDR2 reads SQIVND (reference sequence). Trimming took 5 bases from V and 6 from J, leaving 16 bases between them. The CDR3 sequence is CASSPLGQPDEKLFF. The CDR3 DNA reads TGTGCCAGTAGTCCGCTAGGACAGCCTGATGAAAAACTGTTTTTT.

J is TRBJ2-1 and V is TRBV2; perhaps TRBD2 as D (5 bases). Germline V gene sequence: CDR1 SNHLY, CDR2 FYNNEI. Trimming pared 7 bases from V and 10 bases from J, leaving 17 bases between. This CDR3 is built from 13 residues. For the CDR3, the DNA is TGTGCCAGCATCGAATTGGCTCCGGGGGAGCAGTTCTTC. Amino acid sequence: CASIELAPGEQFF.

The chain employs TRBV19 and TRBJ1-1, with 9 bases that match TRBD1. Germline CDR1 reads LNHDA; CDR2 reads SQIVND (reference sequence). Losses at the gene ends were 6 bases for V and 2 bases for J; bases not matched to a gene: 7. There are 15 residues in the CDR3. The DNA of the CDR3 is TGTGCCAGTAGGCAACAGGGGGCCGGAAACACTGAAGCTTTCTTT. Residues: CASRQQGAGNTEAFF.

This sequence joins TRBV6-5 and TRBJ2-7; TRBD1 aligns across 10 bases. Trimming took 7 bases from V and 3 from J; bases not matched to a gene: 9. Germline CDR1 MNHEY, CDR2 SVGAGI. The CDR3 spans 15 residues. The CDR3 loop reads CASILRTGGLYEQYF. DNA for the CDR3: TGTGCCAGCATTCTTCGGACAGGGGGACTCTACGAGCAGTACTTC.

The rearrangement uses TRBV5-5 and TRBJ2-2, with D hard to call. This CDR3 has 16 residues. The germline V gene has CDR1 SGHKS and CDR2 YYEKEE (reference sequence). Between the trimmed V and J ends, which lost 3 bases and 0 bases, there was a span of 12 bases. The CDR3 sequence is CASSSQPRANTGELFF. The CDR3 DNA follows: TGTGCCAGCAGCTCTCAGCCCCGGGCGAACACCGGGGAGCTGTTTTTT. Combining the CDR3 with reference TRBV5-5 and TRBJ2-2 gives the whole variable domain DAGVTQSPTHLIKTRGQQVTLRCSPISGHKSVSWYQQVLGQGPQFIFQYYEKEERGRGNFPDRFSARQFPNYSSELNVNALLLGDSALYLCASSSQPRANTGELFFGEGSRLTVL.

The chain recombines TRBV3-1 (or the pseudogene TRBV3-2) with TRBJ2-7; 9 nucleotides line up with TRBD1. Germline loops: CDR1 LGHDT, CDR2 YNNKEL (reference sequence). V lost 4 bases to trimming and J lost 0 bases; unmatched junction nucleotides: 7. The CDR3 runs to 16 residues. The CDR3 loop is CASSPTGGVHSYEQYF. CDR3 bases: TGTGCCAGCAGCCCAACAGGGGGCGTCCACTCCTACGAGCAGTACTTC.

The gene calls are TRBV4-1 and TRBJ1-5, with 7 positions matching TRBD1. The CDR3 contains 14 residues. CDR1 and CDR2 (germline): MGHRA, YSYEKL. The trim removed 1 base at V and 6 bases at J, leaving 3 bases unmatched. CDR3 sequence (DNA): TGCGCCAGCAGCCAAGGGCAGGGGGGTCAGCCCCAGCATTTT. Encoded protein: CASSQGQGGQPQHF.

The chain uses TRBV30 and TRBJ1-1; D is uncertain. The CDR3 consists of 16 residues. Germline V CDR1 and CDR2: GTSNPN, SVGIG (reference sequence). Trimming left V 4 bases short and J 4 bases short, with 22 bases between. The CDR3 region has the DNA TGTGCCTGGATCAAAGGGAGGGCAGGCTTTACCACTGAAGCTTTCTTT. Protein sequence: CAWIKGRAGFTTEAFF. The full variable domain, completed using reference TRBV30 and TRBJ1-1, is SQTIHQWPATLVQPVGSPLSLECTVEGTSNPNLYWYRQAAGRGLQLLFYSVGIGQISSEVPQNLSASRPQDRQFILSSKKLLLSDSGFYLCAWIKGRAGFTTEAFFGQGTRLTVV.

This rearrangement joins TRBV7-2 to TRBJ2-7, with 8 bases matching TRBD2. Trimming at V came to 1 base and at J to 6 bases, leaving 5 bases not matched to a gene. The CDR3 loop spans 14 amino acids. Germline CDR1 and CDR2: SGHTA and FQGNSA. CDR3 DNA: TGTGCCAGCAGCTTAGTGCGGACTAGCCTCGAGCAGTACTTC. Encoded protein: CASSLVRTSLEQYF.

The rearrangement joins TRBV2 to TRBJ2-3, with unresolved D. With 7 bases removed from V and 4 bases from J, the gap between germline ends came to 9 bases. The germline gives CDR1 SNHLY, CDR2 FYNNEI. This CDR3 spans 12 amino acids. The CDR3 loop reads CASTQIADTQYF. CDR3 DNA: TGTGCCAGCACTCAGATCGCAGATACGCAGTATTTT.

V and J are TRBV14 and TRBJ2-5, with 7 nucleotides matching TRBD1. Trimming cost V 4 bases and J 2 bases; bases outside gene matches: 7. CDR3 length: 15 residues. CDR1 SGHDN and CDR2 FVKESK come from the germline V gene. Written as DNA, the CDR3 is TGTGCCAGCAGCCTTGCCGGGACAGTTCAAGAGACCCAGTACTTC. Its translation is CASSLAGTVQETQYF. Based on the CDR3 plus reference TRBV14 and TRBJ2-5, the full variable domain is EAGVTQFPSHSVIEKGQTVTLRCDPISGHDNLYWYRRVMGKEIKFLLHFVKESKQDESGMPNNRFLAERTGGTYSTLKVQPAELEDSGVYFCASSLAGTVQETQYFGPGTRLLVL.

This clone was observed many times. V usage is TRBV19 and J usage is TRBJ1-5; 7 bases line up with TRBD1. The CDR3 length is 17 residues. The V gene end was trimmed by 3 bases and the J gene end by 2 bases; junction bases not matched to a gene: 10. CDR1 is LNHDA, CDR2 SQIVND, per germline (reference sequence). CDR3: CASSIGTAGGGNQPQHF. The CDR3 coding sequence is TGTGCCAGTAGTATCGGGACAGCCGGGGGCGGCAATCAGCCCCAGCATTTT.

The gene calls are TRBV3-1 (or the pseudogene TRBV3-2) and TRBJ2-5; TRBD2 agrees at 15 bases. This CDR3 has 17 residues. CDR1 and CDR2 from the germline V gene are LGHDT and YNNKEL (reference sequence). Unmatched junction bases numbered 5, after V lost 5 bases and J lost 1 base. CDR3 coding DNA: TGTGCCAGCAGCGCCCGGACTAGCGGGAGGGCCCAAGAGACCCAGTACTTC. Translating gives CASSARTSGRAQETQYF.

V usage is TRBV6-5 and J usage is TRBJ1-5; 8 nucleotides match TRBD1. The CDR3 sequence is 14 residues long. J was trimmed by 7 bases and V by 6 bases; bases with no gene match: 8. Germline V gives CDR1 MNHEY, CDR2 SVGAGI. The CDR3 DNA is TGTGCCAGCAGACGGACAGGGATTGGACAGCCCCAGCATTTT. This translates into CASRRTGIGQPQHF.

V gene TRBV30 combines with J gene TRBJ1-1, with D perhaps TRBD1 (5 bases). Germline assignment: CDR1 GTSNPN and CDR2 SVGIG (reference sequence). The CDR3 is 11 residues long. The CDR3 coding sequence is TGTATAGGGGTTCGTAACACTGAAGCTTTCTTT. The encoded protein is CIGVRNTEAFF.

The chain joins TRBV5-1 to TRBJ2-1; 10 bases are shared with TRBD2. The CDR3 loop spans 17 amino acids. Losses at the gene ends were 2 bases for V and 2 bases for J; bases not matched to a gene: 7. The germline V gene has CDR1 SGHRS and CDR2 YFSETQ. In DNA form, the CDR3 reads TGCGCCAGCAGCTTCCATTTAGCGGGAGGCACCTACAATGAGCAGTTCTTC. Its translation: CASSFHLAGGTYNEQFF.

The rearrangement links TRBV2 to TRBJ2-5, with D hard to call. The ends were cut back, 3 bases at V and 2 bases at J, with 10 bases in the middle. The CDR3 is made up of 14 amino acids. Germline assignment: CDR1 SNHLY and CDR2 FYNNEI. The CDR3 DNA reads TGTGCCAGCAGTGACCGGAGTCGGCAAGAGACCCAGTACTTC. Encoded protein: CASSDRSRQETQYF.